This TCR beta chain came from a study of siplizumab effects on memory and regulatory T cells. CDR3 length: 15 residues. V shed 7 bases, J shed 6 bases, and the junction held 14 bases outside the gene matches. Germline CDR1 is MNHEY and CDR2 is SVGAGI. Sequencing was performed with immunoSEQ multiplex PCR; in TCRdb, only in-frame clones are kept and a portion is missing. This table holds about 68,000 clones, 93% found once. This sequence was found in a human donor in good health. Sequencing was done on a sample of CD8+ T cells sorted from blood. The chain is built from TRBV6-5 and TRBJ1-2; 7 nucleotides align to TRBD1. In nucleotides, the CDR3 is TGTGCCAGCAATTCCTTTGGACAGGCTAATGATGGCTACACCTTC. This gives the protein CASNSFGQANDGYTF.